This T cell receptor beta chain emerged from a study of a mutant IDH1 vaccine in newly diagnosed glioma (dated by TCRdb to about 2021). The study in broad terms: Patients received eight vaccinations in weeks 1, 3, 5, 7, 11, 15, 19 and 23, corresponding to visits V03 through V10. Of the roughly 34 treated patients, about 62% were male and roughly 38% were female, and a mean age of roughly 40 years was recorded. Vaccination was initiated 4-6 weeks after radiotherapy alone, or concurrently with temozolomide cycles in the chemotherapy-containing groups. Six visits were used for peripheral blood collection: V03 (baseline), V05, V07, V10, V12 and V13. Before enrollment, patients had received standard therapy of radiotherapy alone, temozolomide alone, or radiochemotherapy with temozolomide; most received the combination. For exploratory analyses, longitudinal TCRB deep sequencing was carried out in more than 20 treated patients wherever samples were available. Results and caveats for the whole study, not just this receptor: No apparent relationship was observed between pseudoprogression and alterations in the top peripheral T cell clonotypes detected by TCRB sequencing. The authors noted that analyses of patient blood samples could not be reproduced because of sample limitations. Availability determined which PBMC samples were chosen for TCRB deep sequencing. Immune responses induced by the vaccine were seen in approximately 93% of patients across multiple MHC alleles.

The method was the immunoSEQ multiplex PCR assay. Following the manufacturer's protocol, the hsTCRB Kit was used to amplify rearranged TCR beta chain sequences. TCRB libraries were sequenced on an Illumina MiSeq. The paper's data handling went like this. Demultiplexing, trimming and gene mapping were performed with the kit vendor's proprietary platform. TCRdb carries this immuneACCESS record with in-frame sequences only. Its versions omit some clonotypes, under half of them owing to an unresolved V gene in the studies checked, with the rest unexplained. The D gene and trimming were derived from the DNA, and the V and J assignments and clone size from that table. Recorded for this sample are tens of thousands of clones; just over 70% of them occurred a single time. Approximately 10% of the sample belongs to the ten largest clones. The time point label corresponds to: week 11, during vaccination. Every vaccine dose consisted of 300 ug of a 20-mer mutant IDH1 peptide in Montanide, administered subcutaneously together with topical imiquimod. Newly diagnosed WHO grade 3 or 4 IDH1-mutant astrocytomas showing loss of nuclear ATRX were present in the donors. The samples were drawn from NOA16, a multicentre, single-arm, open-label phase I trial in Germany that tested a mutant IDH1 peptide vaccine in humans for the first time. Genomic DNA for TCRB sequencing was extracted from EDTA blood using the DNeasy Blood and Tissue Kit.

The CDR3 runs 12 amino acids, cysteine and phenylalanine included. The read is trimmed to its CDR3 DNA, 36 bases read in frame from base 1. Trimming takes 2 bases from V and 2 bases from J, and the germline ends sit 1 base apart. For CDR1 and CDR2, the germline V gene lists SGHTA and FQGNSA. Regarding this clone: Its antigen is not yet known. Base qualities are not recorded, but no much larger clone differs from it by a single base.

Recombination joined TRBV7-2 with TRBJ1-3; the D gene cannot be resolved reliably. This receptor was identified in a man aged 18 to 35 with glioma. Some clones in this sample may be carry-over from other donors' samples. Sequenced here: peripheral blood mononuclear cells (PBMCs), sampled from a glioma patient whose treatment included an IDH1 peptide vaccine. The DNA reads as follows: TGTGCCAGCAGCTTAACTGGAAACACCATATATTTT. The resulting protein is CASSLTGNTIYF.